This paragraph reports one T cell receptor beta chain. Some clones are missing from TCRdb's copy, which holds only in-frame ones; the method was immunoSEQ multiplex PCR. The profile shows some 97,000 clones, approximately 90% of them singletons. This sample is part of a study of T cell changes during pregnancy in multiple sclerosis. From germline, CDR1 is MNHNS and CDR2 SASEGT. This CDR3 has 12 residues. V dropped 6 bases and J dropped 8; count of bases not matched to a gene: 5. The V call is TRBV6-1, the J call TRBJ1-2; 8 bases align to TRBD1. The receptor was derived from a female donor with multiple sclerosis, enrolled in a pregnancy study. The sequenced sample was peripheral blood, obtained in the second trimester of pregnancy. The CDR3 nucleotides read TGTGCCAGCAGCCTGACAGGGGTCGGCTACACCTTC. Translation gives CASSLTGVGYTF.